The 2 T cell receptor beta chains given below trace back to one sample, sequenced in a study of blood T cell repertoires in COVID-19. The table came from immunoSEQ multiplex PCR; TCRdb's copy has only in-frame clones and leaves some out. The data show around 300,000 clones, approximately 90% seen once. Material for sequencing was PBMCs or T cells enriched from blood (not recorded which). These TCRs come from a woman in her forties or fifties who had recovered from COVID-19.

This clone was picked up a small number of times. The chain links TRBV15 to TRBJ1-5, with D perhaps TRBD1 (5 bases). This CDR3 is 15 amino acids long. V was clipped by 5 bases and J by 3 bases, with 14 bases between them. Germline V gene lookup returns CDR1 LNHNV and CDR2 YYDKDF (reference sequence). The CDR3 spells CATSRRQGNNQPQHF. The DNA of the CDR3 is TGTGCCACCAGCCGTAGGCAGGGAAACAATCAGCCCCAGCATTTT.

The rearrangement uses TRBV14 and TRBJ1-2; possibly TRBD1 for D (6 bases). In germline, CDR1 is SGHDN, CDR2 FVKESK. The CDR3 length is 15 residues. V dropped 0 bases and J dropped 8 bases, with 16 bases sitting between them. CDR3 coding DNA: TGTGCCAGCAGCCAAGATCGGAGGACAGTAGCGGGCTACACCTTC. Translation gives CASSQDRRTVAGYTF.